The clone carrying this T cell receptor beta chain was counted many times. TCRdb reprocessed the multiplex PCR reads with MiXCR, giving one entry per CDR3 protein. The sample shows tens of thousands of distinct CDR3 sequences, around a third of them seen only once. Germline values: CDR1 SGHTA, CDR2 FQGNSA. The CDR3 is 14 amino acids. Trimming cost V 6 bases and J 2 bases, with 11 bases left between them. This entry belongs to a study of breast tumors, draining lymph nodes, adjacent tissues. Sequencing input: breast tumor tissue. This TCR was recovered from a female donor with breast cancer. Some clones in this sample may be carry-over from other donors' samples. The chain uses TRBV7-2 and TRBJ2-1; no firm D call. CDR3 protein: CASRPLTTYNEQFF. The CDR3 DNA follows: TGTGCCAGCAGACCACTAACCACCTACAATGAGCAGTTCTTC.